This TCR beta chain comes out of a study of T cells after yellow fever vaccination. Whole-study results and caveats: Clonotypes found in both CD4 and CD8 compartments made up a small share.

This clonotype was counted between two and nine times. The antigen remains unidentified. One entry per CDR3 protein, called by TCRdb with MiXCR from the 5' RACE reads. This table has roughly 170,000 distinct CDR3 sequences, approximately 9.7% appearing once. The CDR3 loop spans 13 amino acids. Germline V gene sequence: CDR1 MNHNY, CDR2 SVGAGI (reference sequence). V was pared by 5 bases and J by 5 bases, with 12 bases between. This chain links TRBV6-6 with TRBJ2-5; D unclear. The sample was CD8+ T cells sorted from PBMCs, taken 45 days after the yellow fever booster vaccination. The TCR comes from a man aged 18 to 35 who received the YFV17D yellow fever vaccine. CDR3: CASSLVWDETQYF. CDR3 DNA: TGTGCCAGCAGTCTTGTCTGGGATGAGACCCAGTACTTC.